A single sample is the source of the 3 T cell receptor beta chains below, sequenced in a study. TCRdb analysed the RT-PCR reads with MiXCR anew, one entry per CDR3 protein. The sample includes 650,000 to 800,000 distinct CDR3 sequences, more than 13% of them seen just once. Sequencing was carried out using memory CD4+ T cells from blood. The receptors here all came from a female donor in good health, serving as a healthy control.

V gene TRBV27 combines with J gene TRBJ1-2, with D possibly being TRBD1 (5 bases). The V gene's germline CDR1 is MNHEY and CDR2 SMNVEV (reference sequence). Deletions cut 6 bases from V and 4 bases from J, with 12 bases between. The CDR3 is 13 amino acids. The CDR3 region has the DNA TGTGCCAGCAGGCGGGGCAGGGCCTATGGCTACACCTTC. Protein sequence: CASRRGRAYGYTF.

V and J are TRBV20-1 and TRBJ2-5; D is ambiguous. Trimming cost V 3 bases and J 2 bases, with 4 bases left between them. The CDR3 covers 11 residues. CDR1 and CDR2 (germline): DFQATT, SNEGSKA (reference sequence). In DNA form, the CDR3 reads TGCAGTGCTAGCGCTCAAGAGACCCAGTACTTC. This sequence encodes CSASAQETQYF.

At least ten counts were recorded for this clonotype. The gene calls are TRBV12-3 or TRBV12-4 and TRBJ1-5, with 9 bases identical to TRBD1. The length of the CDR3 is 15 residues. Trimming at V came to 3 bases and at J to 4 bases, leaving 4 bases not matched to a gene. The CDR3 here is CASSLTGGPNQPQHF. The CDR3 bases are TGTGCCAGCAGTTTGACAGGGGGTCCAAATCAGCCCCAGCATTTT.